This TCR beta chain was identified in a study of CD8 T cells in acute hepatitis C reinfection listed by TCRdb under 2021. About the full investigation: This study examined the TCRbeta repertoire of CD8+ T cells that recognize the HCV NS3-1073 epitope, both during acute infection and after viral clearance. A few spontaneous resolvers provided paired acute and follow-up samples.

Comments on this clone: There is no known antigen for this receptor. Base qualities are not at hand, and no much larger clone is one base apart.

Sample time point, as interpreted from the label and publication: naive CD8 control sorted from an acute-time-point sample. Enrolled in the Montreal Hepatitis C Cohort (HEPCO) in Canada, the donors were people who inject drugs, and these donors were followed every 3 months. A positive HCV RNA or antibody test that followed a negative test within the previous 24 weeks was the definition used for acute primary HCV infection. CD3, CD8 and CD45RO antibodies were used for surface staining, and dead cells were excluded with an aqua fixable dye. The cohort also included about 6 subjects who developed chronic infection, defined as HCV RNA positivity at 24 weeks. From thawed, previously cryostored peripheral blood mononuclear cells, CD8+ T cells were purified through negative selection performed by means of the MACS CD8+ T cell Isolation Kit. Sorting of the cells was done on a BD FACSAria II cell sorter.

Reading the germline V gene gives CDR1 SQVTM and CDR2 ANQGSEA. V lost 3 bases and J lost 4 bases; the stretch between them is 7 bases long. Measured from the cysteine to the phenylalanine, the CDR3 is 11 residues long. Only the CDR3 portion is preserved as DNA: 33 bases, with reading frame beginning at the first base. Genomic DNA was extracted from FACS-sorted cells, and TCRbeta chains were sequenced through the commercial immunoSEQ service. The authors' analysis ran thus. ImmunoSEQ Analyzer software v3.0 and R v3.5.1 were the tools used to analyze the repertoire data. Only productive rearrangements were analyzed, because sequences with stop codons or out-of-frame rearrangements were removed. The sequencing provider supplied the Simpson diversity, Shannon entropy, CDR3 length and nucleotide addition metrics. Clonotypes were categorized by frequency as dominant, sub-dominant, low or lowest abundance, and clonotypes below 0.1% were excluded from most analyses. A CDR3 amino acid clonotype was designated public if detected in at least two subjects at a cumulative frequency of at least 0.5%. As stored in TCRdb, this immuneACCESS dataset retains in-frame rearrangements with V and J assigned. A fraction of the clones does not appear; measured against another copy, unresolved V genes explain less than half of the discrepancy, and the remainder lacks a known reason. Clone size and the V and J calls come from that table; the DNA yielded D and trimming. Counted in this sample were more than 35,000 clones; approximately 87% of them appeared once. The leading ten clones occupy 0.5% of the sample.

Points the paper makes about the study in general: Roughly twelve public clonotypes were found regardless of outcome, and V04-02/J02-02 was used by one public clonotype. Because bulk sequencing covered only the TCRbeta chain, the alphabeta pairing of the public clonotypes could not be determined. The NS3-1073 specific repertoires were highly diverse, and diversity did not differ significantly among acute resolver, follow-up resolver and acute chronic samples. Preferential use of the TRBV04 and TRBV06 gene families was observed in all groups, and this preferential usage was not explained by overrepresentation in the naive pool. NS3-1073 specific cells were too rare to sort in chronically infected subjects, so no follow-up repertoires exist for those subjects. Few CDR3 sequences were shared with other epitopes, and differences in sequencing approaches may have limited exact matching.

This TCR derives from a man aged 25 to 40 with chronic hepatitis C. Sequenced sample: naive CD8+ T cells from PBMCs. The intended sense of this specimen's cell subset or site label: sorted total naive CD45RO-negative CD8+ T cells. The sequence joins TRBV29-1 to TRBJ2-7; the D gene is not confidently resolved. This receptor has the CDR3 CSVEVGYEQYF. The base sequence is TGCAGCGTTGAGGTCGGTTACGAGCAGTACTTC.